The 31 T cell receptor beta chains given below trace back to one sample, sequenced in a study of early T cells in non-severe SARS-CoV-2 infection (dated by TCRdb to 2020 to 2022). Libraries were built with 5' RACE. TCRdb lists the instrument as NextSeq 500. TCRdb cleaned the public reads at Q25 with fastp, built clones with MiXCR and kept in-frame beta chains. Records with the same CDR3 protein are collapsed into one entry carrying the most frequent genes and DNA. This sample has tens of thousands of distinct CDR3 sequences in its table, and 2.5% to 3.5% of those were observed once. The top ten constitute under 0.75% of the sample. Sequences were obtained from whole blood. The receptors shown here come from an adult who was a healthcare worker with PCR-confirmed SARS-CoV-2 infection or an uninfected control (not recorded which).

This clonotype was seen at least ten times. The chain carries TRBV11-2 and TRBJ1-3, with D perhaps TRBD1 (6 bases). V lost 0 bases and J 2 bases, leaving 14 bases between the germline ends. The germline CDR1 and CDR2 sequences are SGHAT and FQNNGV. This CDR3 has 17 residues. CDR3 sequence (DNA): TGTGCCAGCAGCTTAGATCAGCGGGGGGCACCTGGAAACACCATATATTTT. Its translation is CASSLDQRGAPGNTIYF.

The table lists this clonotype with many counts. In DNA, the CDR3 is TGTGCCACCCGAACCGGGACTAGCGCGGAGACCCAGTACTTC. It encodes CATRTGTSAETQYF. The V and J genes are TRBV11-2 and TRBJ2-5; 10 bases agree with TRBD2. This CDR3 region has 14 residues. Unmatched junction bases numbered 10, after V lost 10 bases and J lost 5 bases. Per the germline V gene, CDR1 is SGHAT and CDR2 is FQNNGV.

This clonotype showed up many times. This rearrangement joins TRBV7-6 to TRBJ2-6; no firm D call. The CDR3 spans 14 residues. Germline values: CDR1 SGHVS, CDR2 FNYEAQ. The V end was cut by 2 bases, the J end by 8 bases, with 10 bases between. For the CDR3, the DNA is TGTGCCAGCAGCTTATCCGCAGATACCAACGTCCTGACTTTC. Translation gives CASSLSADTNVLTF.

Ten or more counts support this clonotype. The V and J genes are TRBV20-1 and TRBJ1-5; no clear D gene. V dropped 2 bases and J dropped 0 bases, with 5 bases sitting between them. Germline CDR1 is DFQATT and CDR2 is SNEGSKA (reference sequence). CDR3 length equals 13 residues. The chain's CDR3 is CSARSDSNQPQHF. CDR3 nucleotides: TGCAGTGCTAGATCTGATAGCAATCAGCCCCAGCATTTT.

This clonotype came up many times. V is TRBV18 and J is TRBJ1-5, with D possibly TRBD1 on 6 matching bases. The CDR3 contains 16 residues. Trimming removed 1 base from V and 7 bases from J, with 17 bases in between. Germline-derived CDR1 and CDR2 are KGHSH and LQKENI. The CDR3 coding sequence is TGTGCCAGCTCACCACGGTCAATAGGGGGAGAACAGCCCCAGCATTTT. Its protein product is CASSPRSIGGEQPQHF.

There are many counts of this clonotype. J is TRBJ2-3 and V is TRBV7-2; D remains ambiguous. V was clipped by 3 bases and J by 0 bases, with 10 bases between them. The CDR3 has 15 amino acids. From germline, CDR1 is SGHTA and CDR2 FQGNSA. CDR3 protein: CASSFIGLSTDTQYF. CDR3 DNA sequence: TGTGCCAGCAGCTTTATTGGGCTAAGCACAGATACGCAGTATTTT. Filled out from reference TRBV7-2 and TRBJ2-3, the complete variable domain reads GAGVSQSPSNKVTEKGKDVELRCDPISGHTALYWYRQSLGQGLEFLIYFQGNSAPDKSGLPSDRFSAERTGGSVSTLTIQRTQQEDSAVYLCASSFIGLSTDTQYFGPGTRLTVL.

There are many counts of this clonotype. CDR3 sequence: CSARVPGGTTNEKLFF. DNA of the CDR3: TGCAGTGCTAGAGTCCCGGGCGGTACAACTAATGAAAAACTGTTTTTT. This sequence joins TRBV20-1 and TRBJ1-4, with no clear D. The CDR3 spans 16 residues. Germline V lookup: CDR1 DFQATT, CDR2 SNEGSKA (reference sequence). V was shortened by 1 base and J by 0 bases, with 12 bases between the two germline ends.

Many counts were recorded for this clonotype. This chain links TRBV19 with TRBJ2-2, with D possibly being TRBD2 (6 bases). The CDR3 spans 16 residues. Germline values: CDR1 LNHDA, CDR2 SQIVND (reference sequence). V was pared by 3 bases and J by 1 base, with 12 bases between. CDR3 bases: TGTGCCAGTAGTATTTACGGAGGGCGGAACACCGGGGAGCTGTTTTTT. It specifies CASSIYGGRNTGELFF. Full variable domain (remainder filled in from reference TRBV19 and TRBJ2-2): DGGITQSPKYLFRKEGQNVTLSCEQNLNHDAMYWYRQDPGQGLRLIYYSQIVNDFQKGDIAEGYSVSREKKESFPLTVTSAQKNPTAFYLCASSIYGGRNTGELFFGEGSRLTVL.

The sample holds many counts of this clonotype. J is TRBJ2-5 and V is TRBV4-1, with TRBD2 matching 9 bases. Germline CDR1 is MGHRA and CDR2 is YSYEKL. After removal of 3 bases from V and 5 bases from J, the junction contained 13 bases not matched to a gene. The CDR3 runs to 17 residues. CDR3: CASSHTQLAGGQETQYF. The CDR3 DNA sequence: TGCGCCAGCAGCCATACCCAACTGGCGGGGGGGCAGGAGACCCAGTACTTC.

This clonotype is medium-sized (0.01 to 0.1%) within its sample. This chain connects TRBV6-6 to TRBJ1-2, with unresolved D. Between the trimmed V and J ends, which lost 8 bases and 0 bases, there was a span of 16 bases. The CDR3 totals 15 residues. CDR1 and CDR2 from the germline V gene are MNHNY and SVGAGI (reference sequence). CDR3 DNA sequence: TGTGCCAGCGGAAACCGACGCGAGGCTAACTATGGCTACACCTTC. Translating it yields CASGNRREANYGYTF.

This clonotype occurred many times. The V call is TRBV20-1, the J call TRBJ2-1; D is possibly TRBD1 (5 bases). CDR1 is DFQATT and CDR2 is SNEGSKA in the germline V gene (reference sequence). V gave up 6 bases and J gave up 0 bases, with 18 bases separating them. The CDR3 totals 16 residues. CDR3 loop: CSAGSRGQSSYNEQFF. The CDR3 nucleotides read TGCAGTGCCGGAAGTAGGGGCCAGAGCTCCTACAATGAGCAGTTCTTC.

This clonotype was observed at least ten times. V and J are TRBV5-1 and TRBJ1-6; possibly TRBD1 for D (5 bases). Germline CDR1 SGHRS, CDR2 YFSETQ. Trimming left V 5 bases short and J 7 bases short, with 10 bases between. The CDR3 sequence is 13 residues long. CDR3 sequence reads: CASRQVENSPLHF. The CDR3 DNA is TGCGCCAGCAGACAGGTTGAGAATTCACCCCTCCACTTT.

This clonotype was observed many times. The chain recombines TRBV28 with TRBJ2-3, with no clear D. There are 16 residues in the CDR3. The V and J ends lost 1 base and 0 bases respectively, with 11 bases between them. CDR1 and CDR2 from the germline V gene are MDHEN and SYDVKM. The CDR3 coding sequence is TGTGCCAGCAGTTTATTCCGGATACCTAGCACAGATACGCAGTATTTT. Translation: CASSLFRIPSTDTQYF.

This clonotype was recorded many times. V and J are TRBV3-1 and TRBJ1-3; D is unclear. V lost 3 bases, J lost 1 base, and 10 bases lay in between. Germline V gene sequence: CDR1 LGHDT, CDR2 YNNKEL (reference sequence). The CDR3 length is 15 residues. The CDR3: CASSHPQRSGNTIYF. The CDR3 DNA reads TGTGCCAGCAGCCACCCTCAGAGGTCTGGAAACACCATATATTTT.

In this sample, this clonotype turned up many times. The chain has TRBV15 and TRBJ2-5; a possible D gene is TRBD1 (6 bases). CDR3 length: 13 residues. V lost 6 bases and J 0 bases, leaving 8 bases between the germline ends. CDR1 LNHNV and CDR2 YYDKDF come from the germline V gene (reference sequence). The CDR3 spells CATSTGHQETQYF. Here the CDR3 DNA reads TGTGCCACCAGTACAGGGCACCAAGAGACCCAGTACTTC.

This clonotype has ten or more counts. This chain joins TRBV6-6 and TRBJ1-1, with D tentatively TRBD1 (5 bases). Germline V gene lookup returns CDR1 MNHNY and CDR2 SVGAGI (reference sequence). V gave up 2 bases and J gave up 1 base, with 5 bases separating them. The CDR3 is 13 residues long. In nucleotides, the CDR3 is TGTGCCAGCAGTTACGGACAGAACACTGAAGCTTTCTTT. It encodes CASSYGQNTEAFF.

Ten or more counts support this clonotype. The genes are TRBV6-5 and TRBJ2-3; D is ambiguous. Germline loops: CDR1 MNHEY, CDR2 SVGAGI. This CDR3 has 17 amino acids. Trimming pared 6 bases from V and 6 bases from J, leaving 25 bases between. The CDR3 loop reads CASSFSRALKPHDTQYF. CDR3 coding DNA: TGTGCCAGCAGCTTCTCCCGGGCCCTTAAACCCCACGATACGCAGTATTTT.

This clonotype was observed many times. This chain uses TRBV20-1 with TRBJ1-5, with D perhaps matching TRBD1 (6 bases). The CDR3 has 13 residues. From germline, CDR1 is DFQATT and CDR2 SNEGSKA (reference sequence). Trimming took 5 bases from V and 5 from J, leaving 13 bases between them. This CDR3 reads CSAGTREDQPQHF. The DNA for the CDR3 is TGCAGTGCTGGGACACGGGAGGATCAGCCCCAGCATTTT.

This clonotype came up many times. The rearrangement joins TRBV7-8 to TRBJ2-7; D is tentatively TRBD1 or TRBD2 (5 bases each). The CDR3 is 18 residues long. CDR1 SGHVS and CDR2 FQNEAQ come from the germline V gene. The V gene lost 1 base and the J gene lost 2 bases, with 21 bases spanning the gap. The CDR3 loop is CASSLGGSGKQRTYEQYV. CDR3 nucleotides: TGTGCCAGCAGCTTAGGGGGGTCAGGCAAGCAACGAACCTACGAGCAGTACGTC.

At least ten counts were recorded for this clonotype. The V call is TRBV12-2, the J call TRBJ2-7; TRBD1 is the table's D call, not checked against the DNA. TRBV12-2 is a known pseudogene. The CDR3 runs to 17 residues. CDR3 amino acids: CASRFLADEGGSYEQYV. CDR3 bases: TGTGCAAGTCGCTTTTTGGCGGACGAAGGGGGCTCCTACGAGCAGTACGTC.

The table lists this clonotype with many counts. The V call is TRBV11-2, the J call TRBJ1-2; D possibly corresponds to TRBD1 (6 bases). Germline CDR1 and CDR2: SGHAT and FQNNGV. The CDR3 has 17 amino acids. Trimming stripped 1 base from V and 2 bases from J, with 17 bases between. CDR3 protein: CASSLVAAGVQNYGYTF. DNA of the CDR3: TGTGCCAGCAGCTTAGTGGCGGCAGGGGTTCAAAACTATGGCTACACCTTC.

This clonotype showed up many times. This chain joins TRBV12-3 or TRBV12-4 and TRBJ1-3, with 10 bases that match TRBD1. The CDR3 is 16 amino acids. The J segment lost 3 bases and the V segment lost 5 bases, leaving 7 bases of the junction unmatched. In nucleotides, the CDR3 is TGTGCCAGCAGTCCGGACAGGGGGTTTTTTGGAAACACCATATATTTT. It translates to CASSPDRGFFGNTIYF.

This clonotype came up many times. The V gene is TRBV12-3 or TRBV12-4, the J gene TRBJ1-1; D is possibly TRBD1 (5 bases). CDR3 length equals 15 residues. V was shortened by 5 bases and J by 0 bases, with 13 bases between the two germline ends. This chain's CDR3 is CASSPGGKMNTEAFF. For the CDR3, the DNA is TGTGCCAGCAGTCCGGGGGGAAAGATGAACACTGAAGCTTTCTTT.

This clonotype was seen at least ten times. This chain links TRBV11-2 with TRBJ1-1, with TRBD1 as a possible D gene (6 bases). With 6 bases removed from V and 3 bases from J, the gap between germline ends came to 17 bases. Germline assignment: CDR1 SGHAT and CDR2 FQNNGV. The CDR3 is 15 amino acids. CDR3 residues: CASSPRDNMDTEAFF. CDR3 DNA sequence: TGTGCCAGCAGTCCTCGGGACAATATGGACACTGAAGCTTTCTTT. The full variable domain, rest sourced from reference TRBV11-2 and TRBJ1-1, is EAGVAQSPRYKIIEKRQSVAFWCNPISGHATLYWYQQILGQGPKLLIQFQNNGVVDDSQLPKDRFSAERLKGVDSTLKIQPAKLEDSAVYLCASSPRDNMDTEAFFGQGTRLTVV.

This clonotype was seen only a few times. V usage is TRBV20-1 and J usage is TRBJ2-5; 8 nucleotides agree with TRBD2. Trimming cost V 6 bases and J 1 base; bases outside gene matches: 13. The CDR3 is 16 amino acids. In germline, CDR1 is DFQATT, CDR2 SNEGSKA (reference sequence). The CDR3 bases are TGCAGTGCCAAGAGGTCCAGCGGGGGCCTCCAAGAGACCCAGTACTTC. This sequence encodes CSAKRSSGGLQETQYF.

This clonotype was seen many times. This chain links TRBV7-6 with TRBJ2-5; D is ambiguous. CDR1 is SGHVS and CDR2 is FNYEAQ in the germline V gene. The CDR3 runs to 12 residues. Trimming pared 3 bases from V and 2 bases from J, leaving 4 bases between. CDR3 nucleotides: TGTGCCAGCAGCTTCCAACAAGAGACCCAGTACTTC. This encodes CASSFQQETQYF.

This clonotype was seen at least ten times. The chain links TRBV29-1 to TRBJ1-2; D is unresolved. The germline V and J ends were trimmed by 4 bases and 6 bases, with 12 bases remaining between them. Germline assignment: CDR1 SQVTM and CDR2 ANQGSEA. This CDR3 contains 12 residues. CDR3 DNA sequence: TGCAGCGTTGGCGGTCTCGTCGATGGCTACACCTTC. It is translated as CSVGGLVDGYTF.

This clonotype was recorded at least ten times. V gene TRBV27 combines with J gene TRBJ1-2; 12 bases match TRBD1. The CDR3 runs 16 residues. Germline V gene sequence: CDR1 MNHEY, CDR2 SMNVEV (reference sequence). V lost 4 bases to trimming and J lost 4 bases; unmatched junction nucleotides: 7. The DNA of the CDR3 is TGTGCCAGCAGTTCTACCGGGACAGGGGGCGCCTATGGCTACACCTTC. Amino acid sequence: CASSSTGTGGAYGYTF.

This clonotype was seen ten or more times. The V and J genes are TRBV15 and TRBJ2-1, with TRBD2 as a possible D gene (6 bases). CDR3 length equals 15 residues. In germline, CDR1 is LNHNV, CDR2 YYDKDF (reference sequence). The V gene lost 1 base and the J gene lost 4 bases, with 11 bases spanning the gap. CDR3 bases: TGTGCCACCAGCAGAGGGGGGACTGGATACAATGAGCAGTTCTTC. Residues: CATSRGGTGYNEQFF.

DNA for the CDR3: TGTGCCAGCAGCGCGATCCTGGCGGGGGGGCTGGATACGCAGTATTTT. The encoded protein is CASSAILAGGLDTQYF. The chain carries TRBV11-2 and TRBJ2-3, with TRBD2 matching 9 bases. Germline V gene sequence: CDR1 SGHAT, CDR2 FQNNGV. The CDR3 consists of 16 residues. V shed 5 bases, J shed 6 bases, and the junction held 12 bases outside the gene matches.

As for this clonotype: A much larger clone lies a single base off, so this may be a read error. No DNA is shown, since the ends of the CDR3 on it are uncertain; the CDR3 is the one TCRdb lists. The CDR3 sequence: CSAVSGQSNYGCTF. The chain combines TRBV20-1 with TRBJ1-2; the table's D gene call, TRBD1, was not cross checked with the DNA. The germline gives CDR1 DFQATT, CDR2 SNEGSKA (reference sequence). The CDR3 is 14 residues long, counting both termini.